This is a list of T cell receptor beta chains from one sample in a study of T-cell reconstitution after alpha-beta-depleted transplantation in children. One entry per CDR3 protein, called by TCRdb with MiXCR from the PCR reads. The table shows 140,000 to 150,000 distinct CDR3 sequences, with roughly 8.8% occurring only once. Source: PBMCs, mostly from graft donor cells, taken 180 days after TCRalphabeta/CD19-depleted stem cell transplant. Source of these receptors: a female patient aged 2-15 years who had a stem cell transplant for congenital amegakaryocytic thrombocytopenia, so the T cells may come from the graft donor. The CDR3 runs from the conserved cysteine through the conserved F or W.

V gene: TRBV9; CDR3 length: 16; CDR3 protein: CASSGTTSGSGRRQFF
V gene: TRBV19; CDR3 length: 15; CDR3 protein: CASIRGPSTGNTIYF
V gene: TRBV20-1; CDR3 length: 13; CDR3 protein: CSAHQGLLGEQYF
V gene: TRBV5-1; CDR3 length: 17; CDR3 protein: CASSPHLTGAGNYEQYF
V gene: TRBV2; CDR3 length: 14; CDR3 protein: CASKASNSQETQYF
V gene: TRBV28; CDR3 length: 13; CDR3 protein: CASSHTAREKLFF
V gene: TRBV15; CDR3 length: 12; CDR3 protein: CATSRDTGGQYF
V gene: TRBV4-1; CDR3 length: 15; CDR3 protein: CASSQVTGGMDTQYF
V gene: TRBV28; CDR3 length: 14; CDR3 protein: CASSFRLGTDGYTF
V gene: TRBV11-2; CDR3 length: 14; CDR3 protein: CASSSERLGDTQYF
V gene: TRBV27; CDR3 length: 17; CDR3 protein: CASSTGGRGSSYNEQFF
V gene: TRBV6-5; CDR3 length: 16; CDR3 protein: CASSLTTGWAQETQYF
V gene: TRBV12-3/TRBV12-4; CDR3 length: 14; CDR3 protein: CASQGTGWSYEQYF
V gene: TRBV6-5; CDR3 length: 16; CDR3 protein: CASVGGRVLASGIEYF
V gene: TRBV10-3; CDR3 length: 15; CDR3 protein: CAISVQGGGTDTQYF
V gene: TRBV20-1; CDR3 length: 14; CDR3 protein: CSAWVAGVRDTQYF
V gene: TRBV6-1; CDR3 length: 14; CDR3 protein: CASLAGEPTYEQYF
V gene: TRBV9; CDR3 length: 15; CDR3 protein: CASSVGTGEVEPQHF
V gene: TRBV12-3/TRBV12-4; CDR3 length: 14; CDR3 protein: CASSPDRLNTEAFF
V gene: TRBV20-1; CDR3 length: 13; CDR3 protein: CSASPGTKYEQYF
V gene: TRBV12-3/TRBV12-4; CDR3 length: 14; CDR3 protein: CASSPAGTSYEQYF
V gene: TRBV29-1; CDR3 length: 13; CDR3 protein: CSVNHPDKNIQYF
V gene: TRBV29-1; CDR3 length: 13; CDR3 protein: CSARDSGANVLTF
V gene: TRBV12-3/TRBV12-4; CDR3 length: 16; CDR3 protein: CASSLGGELAGNTIYF
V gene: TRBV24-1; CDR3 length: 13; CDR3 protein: CATRQGGTDTQYF
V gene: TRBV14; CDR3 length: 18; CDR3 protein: CASSQDTPGPTYNEKLFF
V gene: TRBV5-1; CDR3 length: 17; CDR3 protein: CASSVRGGNSGANVLTF
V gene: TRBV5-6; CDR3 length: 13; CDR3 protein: CASRWAGGTEAFF
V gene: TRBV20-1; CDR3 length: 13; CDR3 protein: CSASLPGTYEQYF
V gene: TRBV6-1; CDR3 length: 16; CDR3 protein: CASSVETGWSFYEQFF
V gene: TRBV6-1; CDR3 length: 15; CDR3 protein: CASSVMRGMKNEQFF
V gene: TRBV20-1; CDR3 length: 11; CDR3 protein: CSASGRYEQFF
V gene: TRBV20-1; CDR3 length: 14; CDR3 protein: CSAPGQGADDEQFF
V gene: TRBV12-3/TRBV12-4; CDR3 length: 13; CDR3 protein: CASSQREGDEQFF
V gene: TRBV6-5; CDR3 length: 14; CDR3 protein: CASSYSEGVYGYTF
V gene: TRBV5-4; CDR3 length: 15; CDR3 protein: CASSFPGQGVQTQYF
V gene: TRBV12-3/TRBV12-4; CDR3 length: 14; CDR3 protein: CASSEAGATGELFF
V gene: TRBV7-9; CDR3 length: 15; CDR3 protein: CASSGRTAPQETQYF
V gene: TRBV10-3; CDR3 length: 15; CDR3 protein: CAISEFKGLDQPQHF
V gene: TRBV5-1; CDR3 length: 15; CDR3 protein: CASSLVGGQSYEQYF
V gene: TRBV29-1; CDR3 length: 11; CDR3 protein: CSGWTGGGYTF
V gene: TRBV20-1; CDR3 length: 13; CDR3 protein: CSARGGRQETQYF
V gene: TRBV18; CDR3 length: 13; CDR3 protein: CASSTGQSYGYTF
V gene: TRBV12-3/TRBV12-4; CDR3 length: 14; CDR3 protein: CASKPGHSNTEAFF
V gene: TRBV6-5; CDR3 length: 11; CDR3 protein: CASSSVTEAFF
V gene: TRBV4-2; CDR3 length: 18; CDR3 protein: CASSQDPRLATNTGELFF
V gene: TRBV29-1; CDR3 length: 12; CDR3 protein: CSVGTWILGYTF
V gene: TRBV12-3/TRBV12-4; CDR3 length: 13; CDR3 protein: CASSPTRGGEQYF
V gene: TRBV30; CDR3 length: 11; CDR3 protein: CAWSMAYEQFF
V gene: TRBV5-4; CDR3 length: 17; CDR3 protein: CASSLTGQGIILAEQYF
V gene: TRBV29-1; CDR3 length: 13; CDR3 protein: CSVGIRLYNEQFF
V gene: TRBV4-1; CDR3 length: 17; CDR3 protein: CASSQAAGTGNTGELFF
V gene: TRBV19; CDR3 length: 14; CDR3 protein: CASSIGGRWDEQFF
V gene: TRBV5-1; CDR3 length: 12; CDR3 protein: CASSLQHNEQFF
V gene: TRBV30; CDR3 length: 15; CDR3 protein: CAWSQLAGDYNEQFF